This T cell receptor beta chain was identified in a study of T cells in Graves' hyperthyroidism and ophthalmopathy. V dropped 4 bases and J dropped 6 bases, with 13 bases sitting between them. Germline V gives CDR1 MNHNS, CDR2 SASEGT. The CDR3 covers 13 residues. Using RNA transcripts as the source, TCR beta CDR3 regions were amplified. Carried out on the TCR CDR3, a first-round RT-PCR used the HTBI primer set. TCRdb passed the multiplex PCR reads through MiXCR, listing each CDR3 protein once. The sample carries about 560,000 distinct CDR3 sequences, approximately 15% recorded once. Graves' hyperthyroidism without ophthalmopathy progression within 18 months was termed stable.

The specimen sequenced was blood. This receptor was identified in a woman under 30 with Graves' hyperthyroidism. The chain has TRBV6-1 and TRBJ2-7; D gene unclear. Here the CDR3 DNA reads TGTGCCAGCAGTGTGGTCCCGACGGGCGAGCAGTACTTC. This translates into CASSVVPTGEQYF.